This T cell receptor beta chain was retrieved from a study of T cells in Graves' hyperthyroidism and ophthalmopathy. Whole-study results and caveats: A model built on 13 V-J features separated ophthalmopathy from stable hyperthyroidism.

V was clipped by 3 bases and J by 0 bases; unmatched bases: 7. In germline, CDR1 is SGHRS, CDR2 YFSETQ. The length of the CDR3 is 16 residues. TCR beta CDR3 region amplification was performed from RNA transcripts. TCR CDR3 underwent first-round RT-PCR with the HTBI primer set. MiXCR, run by TCRdb on the multiplex PCR reads, gives a single entry per CDR3 protein. The sample carries about 610,000 distinct CDR3 sequences, about 15% recorded once. This clonotype came up a few times. What it recognizes is unknown. With duration under 3 months, ophthalmopathy was active: Clinical Activity Score at least 3, NOSPECS at least 4. Thyroid ultrasound, orbital computed tomography, clinical symptoms, and serum thyroxine and TRAb underpinned diagnoses. Extraction of PBMCs used under 13 ml of fresh peripheral blood.

The chain combines TRBV5-1 with TRBJ2-7; 9 nucleotides align to TRBD1. The source is a middle-aged woman with Graves' ophthalmopathy. The material sequenced was blood. The chain's CDR3 is CASSSDGQGHSYEQYF. The CDR3 coding sequence is TGCGCCAGCAGCTCGGATGGACAGGGGCACTCCTACGAGCAGTACTTC.